The entry that follows covers one T cell receptor (beta chain) sequence. The junction departs from germline at one end; a sequencing error may be responsible. As to treatment: preoperative locoregional IRX-2 cytokine immunotherapy. Preoperative locoregional IRX-2 cytokine immunotherapy was tested in the phase Ib source study. The method was immunoSEQ multiplex PCR; TCRdb's version includes in-frame clones alone and lacks a portion of them. The table has tens of thousands of clones, just under 90% seen once. These data come from a study of preoperative IRX-2 immunotherapy in early breast cancer. CDR1 is MNHGY, CDR2 SAAAGT, per germline. This CDR3 has 15 residues.

Specimen: tumor tissue, collected after IRX-2 immunotherapy. This TCR was recovered from a human donor with breast cancer. The rearrangement joins TRBV6-8 to TRBJ1-1; D is ambiguous. CDR3 nucleotide sequence: TGTGCCATCAGTACTCAAAGTGGTTGGAACACTGAAGCTTTCTTT. Its translation: CAISTQSGWNTEAFF.